The following is a T cell receptor (beta chain) sequence with its context. As yet, its antigen is unknown. The sample comes from a study of beta chain features in type 1 diabetes. The study, taken as a whole, reports: In every one of the four CD4+ subsets, TCRB CDR3s were moderately but significantly shorter in Type 1 diabetes patients. A definitive answer on HLA type influencing TCRB rearrangement was not reached here.

Reverse transcription of all isolated RNA meant that expressed TCRB transcripts were sequenced. Profiled with immunoSEQ multiplex PCR; TCRdb holds only in-frame clones, not every one. The sample shows under 800,000 clones, 15% to 17% of them seen only once. Markers CD45RO/CCR7/CD25/CD127/CD95/CD27 served to sort CD4+ naive, central memory, regulatory and stem cell-like memory cells. The CDR3 contains 13 residues. Germline V gene data show CDR1 as SQVTM and CDR2 as ANQGSEA. The sequence came from a man younger than 35 in good health. The rearrangement joins TRBV29-1 to TRBJ2-5, with a weak D call TRBD2 (7 bases). The end of the DNA fits TRBJ2-7 better, so the J call may be wrong. Sequenced: naive CD4+ T cells from blood. The CDR3 sequence: CSVDRGGEGEQYF. The CDR3 DNA is TGCAGCGTTGACAGGGGAGGGGAGGGCGAGCAGTACTTC.